A selection of T cell receptor beta chains follows, all from one sample in a study of shared clonotypes between healthy human individuals. Generated by immunoSEQ multiplex PCR, the TCRdb table keeps only in-frame clones and is missing some. The sample carries about 2 million clones, roughly 95% recorded once. Specimen: naive CD4+ T cells sorted from blood. Receptors originate from a man younger than 30 in good health. The CDR3 runs from the conserved cysteine through the conserved F or W. The D gene is left open where the match is weak. Clone size is not always given. Where it is, it says once, few, many or a class for expanded clones.

v_gene	len	abundance	d_gene	j_gene	CDR3aa	CDR3nt
TRBV18	16	NA	NA	TRBJ1-5	CASSPRDRPYNQPQHF	TGTGCCAGCTCACCACGCGACAGGCCGTACAATCAGCCCCAGCATTTT
TRBV4-1	16	NA	TRBD2	TRBJ2-3	CASSPRIAGGQDTQYF	TGCGCCAGCAGCCCCCGGATAGCGGGGGGGCAAGATACGCAGTATTTT
TRBV5-1	11	NA	NA	TRBJ1-2	CASSLDRDYTF	TGCGCCAGCAGCTTGGACAGGGACTACACCTTC
TRBV28	17	NA	NA	TRBJ2-4	CASSPSYWFGGKNIQYF	TGTGCCAGCAGTCCCTCTTATTGGTTTGGAGGCAAAAACATTCAGTACTTC
TRBV30	14	NA	TRBD1	TRBJ2-1	CAWRGQGTYNEQFF	TGTGCCTGGAGAGGACAGGGAACCTACAATGAGCAGTTCTTC
TRBV11-2	14	NA	NA	TRBJ2-5	CASSSRLGQETQYF	TGTGCCAGCAGCTCCCGTCTGGGTCAAGAGACCCAGTACTTC
TRBV11-2	14	NA	NA	TRBJ1-2	CASSQGTQNYGYTF	TGTGCCAGCAGCCAAGGGACCCAAAACTATGGCTACACCTTC
TRBV5-4	13	NA	TRBD2	TRBJ2-3	CASRRGVTDTQYF	TGTGCCAGCAGGCGGGGGGTCACAGATACGCAGTATTTT
TRBV5-1	17	NA	TRBD1	TRBJ1-5	CASSCRDRGRSNQPQHF	TGCGCCAGCAGCTGCCGGGACAGGGGGCGTAGCAATCAGCCCCAGCATTTT
TRBV11-2	15	NA	NA	TRBJ1-4	CASSPAGRANEKLFF	TGTGCCAGCAGCCCCGCAGGGCGGGCTAATGAAAAACTGTTTTTT
TRBV11-2	13	NA	NA	TRBJ1-1	CASSLTENTEAFF	TGTGCCAGCAGCTTAACCGAGAACACTGAAGCTTTCTTT
TRBV28	13	NA	NA	TRBJ1-3	CASSLIRGNTIYF	TGTGCCAGCAGTTTAATAAGGGGAAACACCATATATTTT
TRBV7-3	13	NA	NA	TRBJ1-2	CASSLIHGYGYTF	TGTGCCAGCAGCTTAATACATGGCTATGGCTACACCTTC
TRBV25-1	15	NA	TRBD2	TRBJ2-1	CASGLLAGGPNEQFF	TGTGCCAGCGGGTTACTGGCGGGAGGGCCGAATGAGCAGTTCTTC
TRBV7-2	17	NA	TRBD2	TRBJ2-4	CASSLLPGLADQNIQYF	TGTGCCAGCAGCTTACTTCCGGGACTAGCGGACCAAAACATTCAGTACTTC
TRBV29-1	15	NA	NA	TRBJ2-3	CSVEVRARITDTQYF	TGCAGCGTTGAAGTAAGGGCCAGAATAACAGATACGCAGTATTTT
TRBV10-2	14	NA	NA	TRBJ2-1	CASSRVNTGNEQFF	TGCGCCAGCAGCAGGGTTAACACGGGGAATGAGCAGTTCTTC
TRBV6-5	13	NA	NA	TRBJ1-4	CASRRGLSEKLFF	TGTGCCAGCAGACGAGGATTAAGTGAAAAACTGTTTTTT
TRBV7-9	15	NA	NA	TRBJ1-6	CASSFDSWSDSPLHF	TGTGCCAGCAGCTTTGACAGTTGGTCAGATTCACCCCTCCACTTT
TRBV4-1	12	NA	NA	TRBJ1-4	CASSQFPEKLFF	TGCGCCAGCAGCCAGTTTCCAGAAAAACTGTTTTTT
TRBV10-3	18	NA	NA	TRBJ2-2	CAISESEEPPGWAGELFF	TGTGCCATCAGTGAGTCAGAGGAGCCGCCCGGGTGGGCCGGGGAGCTGTTTTTT
TRBV7-2	15	NA	TRBD2	TRBJ2-7	CASSSGGLAAREQYF	TGTGCCAGCAGCAGTGGGGGACTAGCGGCACGCGAGCAGTACTTC
TRBV6-1	15	NA	TRBD1	TRBJ1-1	CASTRATGVNTEAFF	TGTGCCAGCACCAGGGCGACAGGGGTAAACACTGAAGCTTTCTTT
TRBV6-6	15	once	NA	TRBJ2-3	CASSHPGTATDTQYF	TGTGCCAGCAGTCACCCCGGGACTGCCACAGATACGCAGTATTTT
TRBV2	14	NA	NA	TRBJ2-2	CASSVLGNTGELFF	TGTGCCAGCAGTGTTTTAGGGAACACCGGGGAGCTGTTTTTT
TRBV29-1	13	NA	NA	TRBJ1-1	CSVEFPGNTEAFF	TGCAGCGTTGAATTTCCGGGGAACACTGAAGCTTTCTTT
TRBV6-1	14	NA	TRBD2	TRBJ2-1	CASRTSGGGNEQFF	TGTGCCAGCAGGACTAGCGGGGGCGGCAATGAGCAGTTCTTC
TRBV5-1	16	NA	NA	TRBJ2-2	CASSLVARANTGELFF	TGCGCCAGCAGCTTGGTGGCCAGGGCTAACACCGGGGAGCTGTTTTTT
TRBV6-5	12	NA	NA	TRBJ1-2	CASSWGAGGYTF	TGTGCCAGCAGTTGGGGGGCTGGTGGCTACACCTTC
TRBV5-1	13	NA	NA	TRBJ2-4	CASSLIGEDIQYF	TGCGCCAGCAGCTTAATAGGGGAGGACATTCAGTACTTC
TRBV19	16	once	TRBD2	TRBJ2-2	CASSMGSRGGAGELFF	TGTGCCAGTAGTATGGGTTCCCGCGGGGGAGCCGGGGAGCTGTTTTTT
TRBV7-2	14	NA	NA	TRBJ1-1	CASRAGPMNTEAFF	TGTGCCAGCAGGGCTGGTCCCATGAACACTGAAGCTTTCTTT
TRBV6-5	13	NA	NA	TRBJ1-5	CASSRRADQPQHF	TGTGCCAGCAGCCGACGGGCGGATCAGCCCCAGCATTTT
TRBV27	16	NA	NA	TRBJ1-1	CASSLTRPSGNTEAFF	TGTGCCAGCAGTCTCACCCGACCCTCGGGGAACACTGAAGCTTTCTTT
TRBV19	15	NA	NA	TRBJ2-7	CASSIAGQSDYEQYF	TGTGCCAGTAGTATAGCCGGCCAATCGGACTACGAGCAGTACTTC
TRBV7-8	16	NA	NA	TRBJ2-7	CASSSDSRNAYYEQYF	TGTGCCAGCAGCTCGGACAGCAGGAACGCTTACTACGAGCAGTACTTC
TRBV2	14	NA	TRBD2	TRBJ2-2	CASSELAAAGELFF	TGTGCCAGCAGTGAACTAGCGGCCGCCGGGGAGCTGTTTTTT
TRBV7-2	15	NA	TRBD1	TRBJ2-7	CASSRGQGTFYEQYF	TGTGCCAGCAGCCGGGGACAGGGGACTTTCTACGAGCAGTACTTC
TRBV7-9	13	NA	NA	TRBJ2-5	CASSLTSPETQYF	TGTGCCAGCAGCTTAACTAGTCCGGAGACCCAGTACTTC
TRBV27	14	NA	NA	TRBJ2-3	CASSPRDRTDTQYF	TGTGCCAGCAGTCCGCGGGACAGAACAGATACGCAGTATTTT
TRBV5-1	15	NA	NA	TRBJ1-5	CASSFQGGSNQPQHF	TGCGCCAGCAGCTTCCAGGGAGGAAGCAATCAGCCCCAGCATTTT
TRBV7-9	12	NA	NA	TRBJ2-2	CASSPGTGELFF	TGTGCCAGCAGCCCCGGGACCGGGGAGCTGTTTTTT
TRBV19	16	NA	NA	TRBJ1-2	CASRPRTEKRNYGYTF	TGTGCCAGTAGACCGAGGACAGAAAAGCGTAACTATGGCTACACCTTC
TRBV5-4	14	NA	TRBD2	TRBJ2-5	CASSPGGAVETQYF	TGTGCCAGCAGCCCGGGGGGAGCGGTGGAGACCCAGTACTTC
TRBV7-2	15	NA	TRBD2	TRBJ2-1	CASSLATSVFNEQFF	TGTGCCAGCAGCTTAGCGACTAGCGTTTTCAATGAGCAGTTCTTC
TRBV5-1	15	NA	NA	TRBJ2-7	CASSRTSTIPTEQYF	TGCGCCAGCAGCCGAACATCGACCATACCCACCGAGCAGTACTTC
TRBV11-2	17	NA	NA	TRBJ2-1	CASSLTIRRSSFYEQFF	TGTGCCAGCAGCTTAACGATTCGCAGGAGTTCTTTTTATGAGCAGTTCTTC
TRBV5-4	17	NA	TRBD2	TRBJ2-1	CASSFGGGTKQYNEQFF	TGTGCCAGCAGCTTTGGCGGGGGGACAAAACAATACAATGAGCAGTTCTTC
TRBV6-6	15	once	TRBD1	TRBJ1-2	CASSFVPGQGDGYTF	TGTGCCAGCAGTTTTGTTCCGGGACAGGGTGATGGCTACACCTTC
TRBV6-1	14	NA	TRBD1	TRBJ1-1	CASRTGGADTEAFF	TGTGCCAGCAGGACAGGGGGCGCGGACACTGAAGCTTTCTTT
TRBV29-1	12	NA	TRBD1	TRBJ2-5	CSGRTGFETQYF	TGCAGCGGGAGGACAGGGTTTGAGACCCAGTACTTC
TRBV5-7	15	NA	NA	TRBJ1-5	CASSLEAGVDQPQHF	TGTGCCAGCAGCTTGGAGGCAGGGGTAGATCAGCCCCAGCATTTT
TRBV5-1	15	NA	TRBD2	TRBJ2-3	CASSPSGKSTDTQYF	TGCGCCAGCAGTCCCAGCGGGAAGAGCACAGATACGCAGTATTTT
TRBV20-1	11	NA	TRBD1	TRBJ2-7	CSAMGQYEQYF	TGCAGTGCAATGGGACAGTACGAGCAGTACTTC